The 27 T cell receptor beta chains below all came from one sample that was sequenced in a study of neurological immune-mediated disorders. The time point denotes: technical triplicate 1. One entry per CDR3 protein, called by TCRdb with MiXCR from the 5' RACE reads. This sample has some 22,000 distinct CDR3 sequences; over 10% occur once, and the top ten carry 4.5% to 5.5%. The sequenced material came from CD4+ T cells from blood. Every receptor here comes from a female donor with HTLV-1-associated myelopathy (HAM/TSP).

This clonotype was observed many times. The chain recombines TRBV12-3 or TRBV12-4 with TRBJ1-1; no firm D call. The V and J ends lost 7 bases and 2 bases respectively, with 14 bases between them. CDR3 length: 14 amino acids. CDR3 protein: CASTTSPDNTEAFF. The CDR3 DNA reads as TGTGCCAGCACGACCTCGCCGGACAACACTGAAGCTTTCTTT.

This clonotype was counted many times. The chain combines TRBV2 with TRBJ1-5; perhaps TRBD1 as D (5 bases). The CDR3 runs 14 residues. Germline CDR1 is SNHLY and CDR2 is FYNNEI. Trimming pared 7 bases from V and 2 bases from J, leaving 12 bases between. This CDR3 reads CASTREMGNQPQHF. DNA of the CDR3: TGTGCCAGCACCAGGGAGATGGGCAATCAGCCCCAGCATTTT.

This clonotype was detected many times. The gene calls are TRBV5-1 and TRBJ2-2, with D perhaps TRBD2 (6 bases). V was trimmed by 3 bases and J by 5 bases, leaving 8 bases between them. The CDR3 totals 13 residues. Germline CDR1 is SGHRS and CDR2 is YFSETQ. The DNA for the CDR3 is TGCGCCAGCAGCTCTGGAGGGACCGGGGAGCTGTTTTTT. Amino acids: CASSSGGTGELFF.

In this sample, this clonotype turned up many times. J is TRBJ2-7 and V is TRBV28; D ambiguous. Germline V gene data show CDR1 as MDHEN and CDR2 as SYDVKM. There are 12 residues in the CDR3. V dropped 6 bases and J dropped 4 bases, with 10 bases sitting between them. The CDR3 nucleotides are TGTGCCAGCAGACCAAACCCATACGAGCAGTACTTC. This gives the protein CASRPNPYEQYF.

This clonotype has at least ten counts. The chain has TRBV20-1 and TRBJ1-3; D call uncertain. Per germline, CDR1 DFQATT and CDR2 SNEGSKA (reference sequence). Trimming took 2 bases from V and 0 from J, leaving 8 bases between them. The CDR3 sequence is 14 residues long. The DNA of the CDR3 is TGCAGTGCTAGACAGACGGACTCTGGAAACACCATATATTTT. It codes for CSARQTDSGNTIYF.

This rearrangement joins TRBV7-9 to TRBJ2-3; the D gene is possibly TRBD1 (6 bases). V was clipped by 3 bases and J by 6 bases, with 13 bases between them. This CDR3 has 14 amino acids. In germline, CDR1 is SEHNR, CDR2 FQNEAQ (reference sequence). CDR3 in amino acids: CASSFPRGFDTQYF. DNA for the CDR3: TGTGCCAGCAGCTTCCCAAGGGGGTTCGATACGCAGTATTTT.

This clonotype was recorded at least ten times. This chain links TRBV20-1 with TRBJ1-2; no reliable D call. Germline assignment: CDR1 DFQATT and CDR2 SNEGSKA (reference sequence). The CDR3 has 13 residues. Trimming took 2 bases from V and 2 from J, leaving 9 bases between them. The chain's CDR3 is CSARTETNYGYTF. As DNA, the CDR3 is TGCAGTGCTAGAACCGAGACCAACTATGGCTACACCTTC.

This clonotype is medium-sized. CDR3 amino acids: CASSLPDRGKQYF. CDR3 DNA sequence: TGTGCCAGCAGTTTACCGGACAGGGGAAAGCAGTACTTC. The rearrangement links TRBV27 to TRBJ2-7; the match to TRBD1 covers 9 bases. With V trimmed by 2 bases and J by 8 bases, 4 bases remained unmatched. Germline loops: CDR1 MNHEY, CDR2 SMNVEV (reference sequence). The CDR3 sequence is 13 residues long.

This clonotype has ten or more counts. This chain joins TRBV6-6 and TRBJ2-2, with 10 bases identical to TRBD2. The CDR3 spans 16 residues. Germline V gene data show CDR1 as MNHNY and CDR2 as SVGAGI (reference sequence). Unmatched junction bases numbered 8, after V lost 6 bases and J lost 4 bases. As DNA, the CDR3 is TGTGCCAGCAGCAAAGCGGGGGGGCCGGGCACCGGGGAGCTGTTTTTT. It yields the protein CASSKAGGPGTGELFF.

Ten or more counts support this clonotype. DNA for the CDR3: TGTGCCACCAGTGATCACCAAGGACAGGGGACAGATACGCAGTATTTT. Its translation is CATSDHQGQGTDTQYF. This rearrangement joins TRBV24-1 to TRBJ2-3; 9 positions match TRBD1. Germline V lookup: CDR1 KGHDR, CDR2 SFDVKD. The V and J ends lost 3 bases and 3 bases, in that order; junction bases with no gene match: 6. CDR3 length equals 16 residues.

This clonotype was seen repeatedly, ten times or more. J is TRBJ2-1 and V is TRBV20-1; perhaps TRBD2 as D (7 bases). With 0 bases removed from V and 13 bases from J, the gap between germline ends came to 16 bases. This CDR3 has 13 amino acids. The germline V gene encodes CDR1 DFQATT and CDR2 SNEGSKA (reference sequence). The CDR3 DNA is TGCAGTGCTAGAGATGGGCGGGGGCAACGCCAGTTCTTC. Residues: CSARDGRGQRQFF.

This clonotype was seen many times. The CDR3 nucleotides are TGTGCCAGCAGCCCCCTAGGGACAGGGATTTCGGATACGCAGTATTTT. It yields the protein CASSPLGTGISDTQYF. The rearrangement joins TRBV6-5 to TRBJ2-3, with 9 bases fitting TRBD1. With V trimmed by 6 bases and J by 6 bases, 13 bases remained unmatched. This CDR3 is 16 amino acids long. Germline loops: CDR1 MNHEY, CDR2 SVGAGI.

A remark on this clonotype: A much larger clone differs by one base, so this may be a read error. The chain joins TRBV18 to TRBJ1-2, with TRBD1 matching 8 bases. The germline gives CDR1 KGHSH, CDR2 LQKENI. This CDR3 contains 15 residues. Written as DNA, the CDR3 is TGTTCCAGCTCACAACAGGACAGGGACCCCTATGGCTACACCTTC. Its protein is CSSSQQDRDPYGYTF.

By share, this clonotype counts as medium-sized. This sequence joins TRBV5-1 and TRBJ1-5; no clear D gene. The CDR3 extends over 15 amino acids. Deletions cut 0 bases from V and 4 bases from J, with 11 bases between. Per germline, CDR1 SGHRS and CDR2 YFSETQ. The CDR3 sequence: CASSLDGRGNQPQHF. In DNA form, the CDR3 reads TGCGCCAGCAGCTTGGATGGGCGGGGAAATCAGCCCCAGCATTTT.

This chain links TRBV5-1 with TRBJ2-7; possibly TRBD2 for D (6 bases). The CDR3 loop spans 14 amino acids. Germline CDR1 is SGHRS and CDR2 is YFSETQ. The germline V and J ends were trimmed by 4 bases and 6 bases, with 17 bases remaining between them. CDR3 sequence (DNA): TGCGCCAGCAGCCGAGATGACGGGGGAAGCGAGCAGTACTTC. This codes for CASSRDDGGSEQYF.

The J gene is TRBJ1-3, the V gene TRBV5-6, with TRBD1 as a possible D gene (5 bases). Trimming removed 1 base from V and 4 bases from J, with 15 bases in between. The CDR3 is 16 amino acids. CDR1 and CDR2 from the germline V gene are SGHDT and YYEEEE. This chain's CDR3 is CASSLYRLGLGNTIYF. The CDR3 coding sequence is TGTGCCAGCAGCTTGTACAGGCTAGGGCTAGGAAACACCATATATTTT.

This clonotype occurred many times. The rearrangement links TRBV5-5 to TRBJ2-1, with D possibly TRBD1 on 5 matching bases. The germline V gene has CDR1 SGHKS and CDR2 YYEKEE (reference sequence). The CDR3 is made up of 16 amino acids. The ends were cut back, 5 bases at V and 4 bases at J, with 19 bases in the middle. CDR3 sequence reads: CASRAGAFPRYNEQFF. The CDR3 nucleotides are TGTGCCAGCAGGGCTGGGGCTTTTCCCCGGTACAATGAGCAGTTCTTC.

This clonotype was detected ten times or more. This chain uses TRBV29-1 with TRBJ2-2, with a possible D match to TRBD1 (5 bases). Trimming removed 6 bases from V and 0 bases from J, with 23 bases in between. The CDR3 is made up of 18 amino acids. CDR1 is SQVTM, CDR2 ANQGSEA, per germline. The DNA of the CDR3 is TGCAGCGTACGGCGAGGATGGGGCAGCCTATCGAACACCGGGGAGCTGTTTTTT. This gives the protein CSVRRGWGSLSNTGELFF.

The CDR3 loop is CASSLTSGGADTQYF. CDR3 coding DNA: TGTGCCAGCAGCTTGACTAGCGGGGGGGCGGATACGCAGTATTTT. The chain couples TRBV7-2 to TRBJ2-3, with 14 bases identical to TRBD2. Germline loops: CDR1 SGHTA, CDR2 FQGNSA. V lost 3 bases, J lost 6 bases, and 2 bases stayed unmatched. This CDR3 is 15 amino acids long.

In this sample, this clonotype turned up many times. The chain links TRBV20-1 to TRBJ1-2; TRBD1 matches at 10 bases. The ends lost 6 bases at V and 5 bases at J; junction bases unmatched: 15. The CDR3 length is 16 residues. CDR1 DFQATT and CDR2 SNEGSKA come from the germline V gene (reference sequence). CDR3 in amino acids: CSARGRDRGNGYGYTF. The CDR3, as DNA: TGCAGTGCCCGAGGCCGGGACAGGGGTAATGGGTATGGCTACACCTTC.

This clonotype was counted at least ten times. The rearrangement uses TRBV7-3 and TRBJ2-3; D call uncertain. The CDR3 is 14 residues long. With 1 base removed from V and 0 bases from J, the gap between germline ends came to 5 bases. Germline loops: CDR1 SGHTA, CDR2 FQGTGA. CDR3 region: CASSLNPSTDTQYF. CDR3 nucleotide sequence: TGTGCCAGCAGCTTAAATCCTAGCACAGATACGCAGTATTTT.

This clonotype has a count of ten or more. This sequence joins TRBV15 and TRBJ1-5; D is perhaps TRBD1 (5 bases). Trimming took off 1 base at V and 4 bases at J, with 14 bases between the two ends. Germline CDR1 is LNHNV and CDR2 is YYDKDF (reference sequence). CDR3 length equals 16 residues. CDR3 sequence reads: CATSRARPGLNQPQHF. The CDR3 region has the DNA TGTGCCACCAGCAGAGCCCGGCCAGGGTTGAATCAGCCCCAGCATTTT.

This clonotype occurred many times. This may be a read error, as it is one base from a much larger clone. This chain uses TRBV6-1 with TRBJ2-7, with D unclear. This CDR3 contains 10 residues. Trimming stripped 5 bases from V and 2 bases from J, with 1 base between. CDR1 MNHNS and CDR2 SASEGT come from the germline V gene. The CDR3 bases are TGTGCCAGCAGTACCTACGAGCAGTACTTC. Translation gives CASSTYEQYF.

Many counts were recorded for this clonotype. J is TRBJ2-3 and V is TRBV5-1; D is ambiguous. With 1 base removed from V and 1 base from J, the gap between germline ends came to 7 bases. The CDR3 sequence is 14 residues long. Per germline, CDR1 SGHRS and CDR2 YFSETQ. CDR3 residues: CASSLFQGTDTQYF. The CDR3 DNA reads TGCGCCAGCAGCTTGTTTCAGGGCACAGATACGCAGTATTTT.

This clonotype occurred many times. The chain carries TRBV28 and TRBJ1-4; D is undetermined. Looked up from germline, CDR1 is MDHEN and CDR2 is SYDVKM. The CDR3 is 12 residues long. Trimming left V 5 bases short and J 5 bases short, with 6 bases between. The DNA of the CDR3 is TGTGCCAGCAGTGCACCCAATGAAAAACTGTTTTTT. Amino acid sequence: CASSAPNEKLFF. The full variable domain, with the rest looked up from reference TRBV28 and TRBJ1-4, is DVKVTQSSRYLVKRTGEKVFLECVQDMDHENMFWYRQDPGLGLRLIYFSYDVKMKEKGDIPEGYSVSREKKERFSLILESASTNQTSMYLCASSAPNEKLFFGSGTQLSVL.

The V and J genes are TRBV5-1 and TRBJ1-1; D is unclear. Per the germline V gene, CDR1 is SGHRS and CDR2 is YFSETQ. The CDR3 is 15 amino acids. Trimming cost V 4 bases and J 6 bases, with 19 bases left between them. CDR3: CASSLTSDPEAEAFF. CDR3 bases: TGCGCCAGCAGCCTGACATCCGACCCGGAGGCTGAAGCTTTCTTT.

This clonotype was seen many times. CDR3 DNA: TGCAGTGCTTTTTCAGGATACACCGGGGAGCTGTTTTTT. Protein: CSAFSGYTGELFF. The chain is built from TRBV20-1 and TRBJ2-2, with D hard to call. V was trimmed by 5 bases and J by 3 bases, leaving 10 bases between them. This CDR3 region has 13 residues. Germline V CDR1 and CDR2: DFQATT, SNEGSKA (reference sequence).